This is a list of T cell receptor beta chains from one sample in a study of blood T cell repertoires in COVID-19. The table came from immunoSEQ multiplex PCR; TCRdb's copy has only in-frame clones and leaves some out. The data show fewer than 300,000 clones, around 89% seen once. Sequencing was performed on peripheral blood. All receptors derive from a man younger than 45 with acute or convalescent COVID-19. The CDR3 runs from the conserved cysteine through the conserved F or W. Each record gives: clone size, V gene, D gene, J gene, CDR3 DNA, CDR3 protein. D genes are given only for firm matches. The listing skips clone size in some rows; elsewhere it reads once, few, many or a size class.

abundance: NA
v_gene: TRBV6-4
d_gene: TRBD1
j_gene: TRBJ1-5
CDR3nt: TGTGCCAGCAGCGAGACAGGGGCCGGTCAGCCCCAGCATTTT
CDR3aa: CASSETGAGQPQHF

abundance: few
v_gene: TRBV10-3
d_gene: NA
j_gene: TRBJ1-1
CDR3nt: TGTGCCATCAGGAAGGCAGGGGACACTGAAGCTTTCTTT
CDR3aa: CAIRKAGDTEAFF

abundance: NA
v_gene: TRBV7-9
d_gene: NA
j_gene: TRBJ2-1
CDR3nt: TGTGCCAGCAGCTTCCGCCAGGTAGACAATGAGCAGTTCTTC
CDR3aa: CASSFRQVDNEQFF

abundance: NA
v_gene: TRBV4-1
d_gene: NA
j_gene: TRBJ1-2
CDR3nt: TGCGCCAGCAGTACCCAGAGGGAGTATGGCTACACCTTC
CDR3aa: CASSTQREYGYTF

abundance: NA
v_gene: TRBV3-1/TRBV3-2
d_gene: NA
j_gene: TRBJ1-6
CDR3nt: TGTGCCAGCAGCGACAGGAACAATAATTCACCCCTCCACTTT
CDR3aa: CASSDRNNNSPLHF

abundance: NA
v_gene: TRBV28
d_gene: TRBD2
j_gene: TRBJ2-3
CDR3nt: TGTGCCAGCAGTTTATCAGGTCGCTGGGCGGGGGGGCATGCAACAGATACGCAGTATTTT
CDR3aa: CASSLSGRWAGGHATDTQYF

abundance: NA
v_gene: TRBV30
d_gene: NA
j_gene: TRBJ1-3
CDR3nt: TGTGCCTGGAGTACCCCGCGGGGAACCTCTGGAAACACCATATATTTT
CDR3aa: CAWSTPRGTSGNTIYF

abundance: NA
v_gene: TRBV30
d_gene: TRBD1
j_gene: TRBJ1-4
CDR3nt: TGTGCCTGGAGTGTACAGGGGGCCAATGAAAAACTGTTTTTT
CDR3aa: CAWSVQGANEKLFF

abundance: NA
v_gene: TRBV9
d_gene: NA
j_gene: TRBJ1-6
CDR3nt: TGTGCCAGCAGCGTAGGAAGTTTGGGAGGGTCCTCACCCCTCCACTTT
CDR3aa: CASSVGSLGGSSPLHF

abundance: NA
v_gene: TRBV18
d_gene: TRBD1
j_gene: TRBJ1-1
CDR3nt: TGTGCCAGCTCACTTCAGGGGGTGAAGACTGAAGCTTTCTTT
CDR3aa: CASSLQGVKTEAFF

abundance: NA
v_gene: TRBV19
d_gene: TRBD2
j_gene: TRBJ2-1
CDR3nt: TGTGCCAGTAGTATAGATGTGAGCGGGAGGGCCAATGAGCAGTTCTTC
CDR3aa: CASSIDVSGRANEQFF

abundance: NA
v_gene: TRBV10-3
d_gene: NA
j_gene: TRBJ1-2
CDR3nt: TGTGCCACCAAAGCGGATGGGGATCAGGGCTACACCTTC
CDR3aa: CATKADGDQGYTF

abundance: NA
v_gene: TRBV19
d_gene: NA
j_gene: TRBJ1-1
CDR3nt: TGTGCCAGTAGTCTTAGCGGGGGCACTGAAGCTTTCTTT
CDR3aa: CASSLSGGTEAFF

abundance: NA
v_gene: TRBV19
d_gene: NA
j_gene: TRBJ1-5
CDR3nt: TGTGCCACAGCAGACAGTCTTAGACAGCCCCAGCATTTT
CDR3aa: CATADSLRQPQHF

abundance: NA
v_gene: TRBV2
d_gene: TRBD1
j_gene: TRBJ1-2
CDR3nt: TGTGCCACCCCCCCAGGGGGAGGCTATGGCTACACCTTC
CDR3aa: CATPPGGGYGYTF

abundance: NA
v_gene: TRBV28
d_gene: NA
j_gene: TRBJ1-6
CDR3nt: TGTGCCAGCAGCGAACAGGTGTATAATTCACCCCTCCACTTT
CDR3aa: CASSEQVYNSPLHF

abundance: NA
v_gene: TRBV29-1
d_gene: NA
j_gene: TRBJ1-2
CDR3nt: TGCAGCGTTGAAGAACAGGGTTATTATGGCTACACCTTC
CDR3aa: CSVEEQGYYGYTF

abundance: NA
v_gene: TRBV28
d_gene: NA
j_gene: TRBJ1-1
CDR3nt: TGTGCCACGCGGGAGGGTGGCACTGAAGCTTTCTTT
CDR3aa: CATREGGTEAFF

abundance: NA
v_gene: TRBV6-1
d_gene: NA
j_gene: TRBJ1-3
CDR3nt: TGTGCCAGCAGTGAAGCGAGTTGGGGGGTTGGGAACACCATATATTTT
CDR3aa: CASSEASWGVGNTIYF

abundance: NA
v_gene: TRBV3-1/TRBV3-2
d_gene: TRBD1
j_gene: TRBJ1-5
CDR3nt: TGTGCCAGCAGCCACCATCCCGGGACAGGGAGCAATCAGCCCCAGCATTTT
CDR3aa: CASSHHPGTGSNQPQHF

abundance: NA
v_gene: TRBV4-1
d_gene: NA
j_gene: TRBJ2-3
CDR3nt: TGCGCCAGCAGCCAAGTGGGCGCCCGCACAGATACGCAGTATTTT
CDR3aa: CASSQVGARTDTQYF

abundance: few
v_gene: TRBV29-1
d_gene: NA
j_gene: TRBJ1-4
CDR3nt: TGCAGCGTCGGGGTTTGGACAACTAATGAAAAACTGTTTTTT
CDR3aa: CSVGVWTTNEKLFF

abundance: NA
v_gene: TRBV30
d_gene: TRBD1
j_gene: TRBJ1-6
CDR3nt: TGTGCCTGGCGCCGGGACAGGGCTTCACCCCTCCACTTT
CDR3aa: CAWRRDRASPLHF

abundance: NA
v_gene: TRBV11-1
d_gene: TRBD1
j_gene: TRBJ2-1
CDR3nt: TGTGCCAGCAGCTCAGACAGGGTACAGTTCTTC
CDR3aa: CASSSDRVQFF

abundance: once
v_gene: TRBV3-1/TRBV3-2
d_gene: NA
j_gene: TRBJ2-3
CDR3nt: TGTGCCAGCAGCCCCTGGGGCCCGGGGGCAGATACGCAGTATTTT
CDR3aa: CASSPWGPGADTQYF

abundance: NA
v_gene: TRBV4-1
d_gene: NA
j_gene: TRBJ2-4
CDR3nt: TGCGCCAGCAGCCAAGATCTAGGTTTCAACATTCAGTACTTC
CDR3aa: CASSQDLGFNIQYF

abundance: NA
v_gene: TRBV6-5
d_gene: NA
j_gene: TRBJ2-3
CDR3nt: TGTGCCAGCAGTCCGCGGAGGGCTAACACAGATACGCAGTATTTT
CDR3aa: CASSPRRANTDTQYF

abundance: NA
v_gene: TRBV5-5
d_gene: TRBD1
j_gene: TRBJ2-7
CDR3nt: TGTGCCAGCAGCTTTGGCGGGACAGGGTCCTACGAGCAGTACTTC
CDR3aa: CASSFGGTGSYEQYF

abundance: NA
v_gene: TRBV12-2
d_gene: NA
j_gene: TRBJ2-2
CDR3nt: TGTGCAAGTCGGCATCCCAGGGGACAGGGCCGTACCGGGGAGCTGTTTTTT
CDR3aa: CASRHPRGQGRTGELFF

abundance: NA
v_gene: TRBV2
d_gene: TRBD2
j_gene: TRBJ2-3
CDR3nt: TGTGCCAGCACCCAGACTAGCGGGAGGTTAGATACGCAGTATTTT
CDR3aa: CASTQTSGRLDTQYF

abundance: NA
v_gene: TRBV3-1/TRBV3-2
d_gene: NA
j_gene: TRBJ1-1
CDR3nt: TGTGCCAGCAGCCAAGACCCCAGGAAGACTGAAGCTTTCTTT
CDR3aa: CASSQDPRKTEAFF

abundance: NA
v_gene: TRBV30
d_gene: NA
j_gene: TRBJ1-2
CDR3nt: TGTGCCTGGAGTTTACGGGTCCTCTATGGCTACACCTTC
CDR3aa: CAWSLRVLYGYTF

abundance: NA
v_gene: TRBV19
d_gene: TRBD2
j_gene: TRBJ2-7
CDR3nt: TGTGCCAGTAGTACGGGACTAGCGGGAGGCGAGCAGTACTTC
CDR3aa: CASSTGLAGGEQYF

abundance: NA
v_gene: TRBV2
d_gene: NA
j_gene: TRBJ1-2
CDR3nt: TGTGCCAGCAATTCAGAAAACTATGGCTACACCTTC
CDR3aa: CASNSENYGYTF

abundance: NA
v_gene: TRBV28
d_gene: TRBD1
j_gene: TRBJ2-1
CDR3nt: TGTGCCAGCAGCCCCAGGGGGCTTGAGCAGTTCTTC
CDR3aa: CASSPRGLEQFF

abundance: NA
v_gene: TRBV10-1
d_gene: TRBD2
j_gene: TRBJ2-1
CDR3nt: TGCGCCAGCAGTGAGTCGTTCGCTAGCGGGGGTCGGAATGAGCAGTTCTTC
CDR3aa: CASSESFASGGRNEQFF

abundance: NA
v_gene: TRBV28
d_gene: NA
j_gene: TRBJ2-1
CDR3nt: TGTGCCAGCAGTTCCTCAGGGGCTGTATACAATGAGCAGTTCTTC
CDR3aa: CASSSSGAVYNEQFF

abundance: NA
v_gene: TRBV3-1/TRBV3-2
d_gene: NA
j_gene: TRBJ2-7
CDR3nt: TGTGCCAGCAGCCAAGACCATGCGCGCGAGCAGTACTTC
CDR3aa: CASSQDHAREQYF

abundance: few
v_gene: TRBV2
d_gene: NA
j_gene: TRBJ1-5
CDR3nt: TGTGCCAGCATCTGCGGCAGGGAGGATCAGCCCCAGCATTTT
CDR3aa: CASICGREDQPQHF

abundance: NA
v_gene: TRBV28
d_gene: NA
j_gene: TRBJ2-5
CDR3nt: TGTGCCAGCATTTCGGGAGAGGGCGAGACCCAGTACTTC
CDR3aa: CASISGEGETQYF

abundance: few
v_gene: TRBV7-8
d_gene: NA
j_gene: TRBJ2-7
CDR3nt: TGTGCCAGCAGCCGTACTAGCAGCTACGAGCAGTACTTC
CDR3aa: CASSRTSSYEQYF

abundance: once
v_gene: TRBV10-3
d_gene: NA
j_gene: TRBJ1-1
CDR3nt: TGTGCCATCAGTGAGTCCCTAACACTCGAGAGGGGGGGAGCTTTCTTT
CDR3aa: CAISESLTLERGGAFF

abundance: NA
v_gene: TRBV3-1/TRBV3-2
d_gene: TRBD2
j_gene: TRBJ2-1
CDR3nt: TGTGCCAGCAGCCGGGGACTAGCGGGGGGTGAGCAGTTCTTC
CDR3aa: CASSRGLAGGEQFF

abundance: few
v_gene: TRBV19
d_gene: NA
j_gene: TRBJ1-6
CDR3nt: TGTGCCAGTAGTCCTTTGCGAGGTTCACCCCTCCACTTT
CDR3aa: CASSPLRGSPLHF